The 19 T cell receptor beta chains below come from one sample, sequenced in a study of blood T cell repertoires in COVID-19. Clones were read by immunoSEQ multiplex PCR, and TCRdb kept only the in-frame ones, dropping some. There are hundreds of thousands of clones in the sample; less than 90% occur only once, and under 15% lies in the top ten. The sample taken for sequencing was peripheral blood. Source of these receptors: a woman aged 70-85 years with COVID-19, enrolled during active disease.

The chain is built from TRBV3-1 (or the pseudogene TRBV3-2) and TRBJ1-2, with D possibly matching TRBD1 (5 bases). The germline V gene has CDR1 LGHDT and CDR2 YNNKEL (reference sequence). Between the trimmed V and J ends, which lost 4 bases and 8 bases, there was a span of 17 bases. The CDR3 runs to 14 residues. CDR3: CASSPGGRGRGYTF. CDR3 coding DNA: TGTGCCAGCAGCCCGGGCGGGAGGGGCAGGGGCTACACCTTC.

The rearrangement uses TRBV7-9 and TRBJ2-3; possibly TRBD1 for D (5 bases). Trimming shortened V by 4 bases and J by 2 bases, and 16 bases separated the two germline ends. Germline V gives CDR1 SEHNR, CDR2 FQNEAQ (reference sequence). This CDR3 has 16 residues. CDR3 in amino acids: CASSSWAPQDTDTQYF. The DNA of the CDR3 is TGTGCCAGCAGCTCATGGGCCCCACAGGACACAGATACGCAGTATTTT.

This clone was counted a few times. The CDR3 sequence is CASSSDNSLLGYTF. In DNA, the CDR3 is TGCGCCAGCAGCTCGGACAACTCCCTCTTGGGCTACACCTTC. The chain links TRBV5-1 to TRBJ1-2; weak D call: TRBD1 (5 bases). Germline assignment: CDR1 SGHRS and CDR2 YFSETQ. The CDR3 consists of 14 residues. Trimming removed 3 bases at V and 8 bases at J, with 17 bases between.

V and J are TRBV28 and TRBJ1-4; D is unresolved. The V end was cut by 3 bases, the J end by 8 bases, with 7 bases between. Germline lookup yields CDR1 MDHEN and CDR2 SYDVKM. The CDR3 runs 12 residues. The CDR3 region is CASSFGEEKLFF. CDR3 DNA sequence: TGTGCCAGCAGTTTCGGGGAGGAAAAACTGTTTTTT.

This clone was picked up a small number of times. The V gene is TRBV5-4, the J gene TRBJ2-7, with D possibly matching TRBD2 (6 bases). Germline assignment: CDR1 SGHNT and CDR2 YYREEE (reference sequence). This CDR3 is built from 16 residues. Trimming left V 4 bases short and J 2 bases short, with 19 bases between. CDR3 sequence reads: CASSPRGRDSTYEQYF. Here the CDR3 DNA reads TGTGCCAGCAGCCCGCGCGGCCGGGACTCCACCTACGAGCAGTACTTC.

The chain is built from TRBV24-1 and TRBJ1-1; D is perhaps TRBD1 (6 bases). Germline CDR1 KGHDR, CDR2 SFDVKD. The CDR3 runs 16 residues. Trimming shortened V by 2 bases and J by 0 bases, and 12 bases separated the two germline ends. The CDR3 DNA sequence: TGTGCCACCAGTGATTCGACGGACAGATTGAACACTGAAGCTTTCTTT. Protein product: CATSDSTDRLNTEAFF.

This clone was seen only once. CDR3 amino acids: CASSFGPGGNSPLHF. CDR3 DNA sequence: TGTGCCAGCAGCTTCGGTCCAGGGGGAAATTCACCCCTCCACTTT. The gene calls are TRBV5-6 and TRBJ1-6, with 7 bases aligning to TRBD1. The CDR3 is 15 residues long. The V gene end was trimmed by 2 bases and the J gene end by 7 bases; junction bases not matched to a gene: 6. In germline, CDR1 is SGHDT, CDR2 YYEEEE.

The chain couples TRBV30 to TRBJ2-3, with TRBD2 identical over 11 bases. After removal of 2 bases from V and 4 bases from J, the junction contained 8 bases not matched to a gene. In germline, CDR1 is GTSNPN, CDR2 SVGIG (reference sequence). CDR3 length equals 16 residues. The CDR3 sequence: CAWSTSGGGLPDTQYF. The DNA of the CDR3 is TGTGCCTGGAGTACTAGCGGGGGCGGGCTTCCAGATACGCAGTATTTT.

V usage is TRBV28 and J usage is TRBJ1-6; a possible D gene is TRBD1 (6 bases). Germline CDR1 and CDR2: MDHEN and SYDVKM. The germline V and J ends were trimmed by 5 bases and 9 bases, with 20 bases remaining between them. CDR3 length: 16 amino acids. The CDR3 here is CASSPLGAGEFSPLHF. The CDR3 nucleotides are TGTGCCAGCAGTCCCTTGGGGGCAGGGGAATTTTCACCCCTCCACTTT. Using reference TRBV28 and TRBJ1-6 for the parts outside the CDR3, the full variable domain is DVKVTQSSRYLVKRTGEKVFLECVQDMDHENMFWYRQDPGLGLRLIYFSYDVKMKEKGDIPEGYSVSREKKERFSLILESASTNQTSMYLCASSPLGAGEFSPLHFGNGTRLTVT.

Regarding this clone: One end of the junction varies from germline; a read error may be responsible. The chain carries TRBV7-2 and TRBJ1-5, with D hard to call. CDR1 and CDR2 (germline): SGHTA, FQGNSA. The CDR3 covers 14 residues. The CDR3 sequence: CASSIAGFNQPQHF. For the CDR3, the DNA is TGTGCCAGCAGCATAGCCGGTTTCAATCAGCCCCAGCATTTT.

This clone was seen a few times. V is TRBV10-3 and J is TRBJ1-1, with D unclear. This CDR3 has 13 amino acids. Germline CDR1 and CDR2: ENHRY and SYGVKD. Trimming took off 6 bases at V and 5 bases at J, with 13 bases between the two ends. CDR3 in amino acids: CAIRVNKRTEAFF. CDR3 DNA: TGTGCCATCAGAGTGAACAAGCGGACTGAAGCTTTCTTT.

The rearrangement joins TRBV30 to TRBJ2-3; tentative D call: TRBD1 (5 bases). Germline-derived CDR1 and CDR2 are GTSNPN and SVGIG (reference sequence). Trimming pared 8 bases from V and 0 bases from J, leaving 18 bases between. The CDR3 has 15 residues. In DNA, the CDR3 is TGTGCCAGAAATCAGGGTAACCCTAGCACAGATACGCAGTATTTT. Translating it yields CARNQGNPSTDTQYF. The full variable domain, completed using reference TRBV30 and TRBJ2-3, is SQTIHQWPATLVQPVGSPLSLECTVEGTSNPNLYWYRQAAGRGLQLLFYSVGIGQISSEVPQNLSASRPQDRQFILSSKKLLLSDSGFYLCARNQGNPSTDTQYFGPGTRLTVL.

The chain combines TRBV24-1 with TRBJ2-6, with D tentatively TRBD1 (5 bases). V was trimmed by 5 bases and J by 0 bases, leaving 10 bases between them. The CDR3 loop spans 16 amino acids. CDR1 is KGHDR, CDR2 SFDVKD, per germline. The CDR3 spells CATSVLDSSGANVLTF. Written as DNA, the CDR3 is TGTGCCACCAGTGTCCTTGACAGCTCTGGGGCCAACGTCCTGACTTTC.

The chain links TRBV24-1 to TRBJ2-7; 8 nucleotides agree with TRBD1. This CDR3 region has 15 residues. Per germline, CDR1 KGHDR and CDR2 SFDVKD. The V segment lost 4 bases and the J segment 2 bases; nucleotides outside the gene matches: 6. The CDR3 loop is CATSDSGTGTYEQYF. DNA of the CDR3: TGTGCCACCAGTGACTCCGGGACAGGAACCTACGAGCAGTACTTC.

V and J are TRBV13 and TRBJ2-1; unclear D gene. V was trimmed by 5 bases and J by 0 bases, leaving 11 bases between them. Per the germline V gene, CDR1 is PRHDT and CDR2 is FYEKMQ (reference sequence). The length of the CDR3 is 15 residues. The CDR3 here is CASSVRKRSYNEQFF. The CDR3 DNA reads as TGTGCCAGCAGCGTAAGGAAGCGCTCCTACAATGAGCAGTTCTTC.

This chain joins TRBV19 and TRBJ1-5; 8 nucleotides align to TRBD1. CDR1 is LNHDA, CDR2 SQIVND, per germline (reference sequence). With 7 bases clipped from V and 1 base from J, the junction kept 12 bases outside the gene matches. This CDR3 spans 17 amino acids. CDR3 nucleotide sequence: TGTGCCAGTACCCCCGGACAGGGCCGAGGGAGCAATCAGCCCCAGCATTTT. Translated, it gives CASTPGQGRGSNQPQHF. The variable domain in full, completed from reference TRBV19 and TRBJ1-5, reads DGGITQSPKYLFRKEGQNVTLSCEQNLNHDAMYWYRQDPGQGLRLIYYSQIVNDFQKGDIAEGYSVSREKKESFPLTVTSAQKNPTAFYLCASTPGQGRGSNQPQHFGDGTRLSIL.

The chain recombines TRBV12-3 or TRBV12-4 with TRBJ1-2, with TRBD1 matching 7 bases. The ends lost 6 bases at V and 3 bases at J; junction bases unmatched: 1. The length of the CDR3 is 12 residues. This CDR3 reads CASRGQHYGYTF. DNA of the CDR3: TGTGCCAGCAGGGGACAGCACTATGGCTACACCTTC.

This clone occurred once. The chain is built from TRBV18 and TRBJ2-2, with D hard to call. The CDR3 loop spans 16 amino acids. Trimming took 4 bases from V and 3 from J, leaving 15 bases between them. Germline V lookup: CDR1 KGHSH, CDR2 LQKENI. Here the CDR3 reads CASSRRFALDTGELFF. Written as DNA, the CDR3 is TGTGCCAGCTCACGTCGGTTTGCGCTGGACACCGGGGAGCTGTTTTTT.

A word on this clone: This CDR3 is also generated by other DNA sequences in the sample. The CDR3 loop is CASSLDRANTEAFF. The CDR3 region has the DNA TGTGCCAGCAGCTTGGACAGGGCGAACACTGAAGCTTTCTTT. This rearrangement joins TRBV5-4 to TRBJ1-1; tentative D call: TRBD1 (6 bases). CDR1 is SGHNT and CDR2 is YYREEE in the germline V gene (reference sequence). This CDR3 spans 14 amino acids. The V gene lost 0 bases and the J gene lost 1 base, with 7 bases spanning the gap. The variable domain in full, completed from reference TRBV5-4 and TRBJ1-1, reads ETGVTQSPTHLIKTRGQQVTLRCSSQSGHNTVSWYQQALGQGPQFIFQYYREEENGRGNFPPRFSGLQFPNYSSELNVNALELDDSALYLCASSLDRANTEAFFGQGTRLTVV.